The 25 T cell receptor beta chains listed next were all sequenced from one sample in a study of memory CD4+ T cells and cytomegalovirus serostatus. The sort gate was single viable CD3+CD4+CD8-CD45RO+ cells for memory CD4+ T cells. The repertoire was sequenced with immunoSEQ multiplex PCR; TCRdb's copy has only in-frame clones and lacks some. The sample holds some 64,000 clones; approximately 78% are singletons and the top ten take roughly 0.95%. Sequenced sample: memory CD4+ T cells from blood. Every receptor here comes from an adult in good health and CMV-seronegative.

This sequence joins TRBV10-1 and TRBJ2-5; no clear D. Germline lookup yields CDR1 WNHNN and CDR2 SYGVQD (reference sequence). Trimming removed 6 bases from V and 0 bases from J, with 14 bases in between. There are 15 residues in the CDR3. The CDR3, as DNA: TGCGCCAGCAGATCGGGTCCCAAGTACCAAGAGACCCAGTACTTC. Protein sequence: CASRSGPKYQETQYF.

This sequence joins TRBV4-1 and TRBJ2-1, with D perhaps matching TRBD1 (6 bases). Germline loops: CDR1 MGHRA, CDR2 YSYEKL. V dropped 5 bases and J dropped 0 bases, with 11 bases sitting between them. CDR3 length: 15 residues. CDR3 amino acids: CASSAPGVSYNEQFF. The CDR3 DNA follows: TGCGCCAGCAGCGCACCAGGGGTCTCCTACAATGAGCAGTTCTTC.

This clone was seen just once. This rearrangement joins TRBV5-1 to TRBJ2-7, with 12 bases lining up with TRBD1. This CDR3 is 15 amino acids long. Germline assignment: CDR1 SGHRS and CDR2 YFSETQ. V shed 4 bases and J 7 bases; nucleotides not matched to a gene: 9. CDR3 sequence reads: CASSPPGQGAREQYF. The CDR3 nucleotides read TGCGCCAGCAGCCCCCCGGGACAGGGGGCGCGGGAGCAGTACTTC.

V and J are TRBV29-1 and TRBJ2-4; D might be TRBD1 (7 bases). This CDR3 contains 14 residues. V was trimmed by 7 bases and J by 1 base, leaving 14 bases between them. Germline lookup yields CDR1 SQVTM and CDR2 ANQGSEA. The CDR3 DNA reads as TGCAGCGCAAGGGACAGCGGGGCCAAAAACATTCAGTACTTC. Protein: CSARDSGAKNIQYF.

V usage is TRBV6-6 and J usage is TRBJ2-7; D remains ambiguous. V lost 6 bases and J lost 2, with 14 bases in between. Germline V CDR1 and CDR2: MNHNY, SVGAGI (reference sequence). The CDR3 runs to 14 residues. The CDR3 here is CASRDTSATYEQYF. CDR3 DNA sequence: TGTGCCAGCAGAGACACGTCTGCCACCTACGAGCAGTACTTC.

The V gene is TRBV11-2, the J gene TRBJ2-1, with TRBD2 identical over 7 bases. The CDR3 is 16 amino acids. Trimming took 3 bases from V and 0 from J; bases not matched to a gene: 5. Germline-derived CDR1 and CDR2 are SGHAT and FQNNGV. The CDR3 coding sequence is TGTGCCAGCAGCTTGGGAGGGGCCAGCTCCTACAATGAGCAGTTCTTC. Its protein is CASSLGGASSYNEQFF.

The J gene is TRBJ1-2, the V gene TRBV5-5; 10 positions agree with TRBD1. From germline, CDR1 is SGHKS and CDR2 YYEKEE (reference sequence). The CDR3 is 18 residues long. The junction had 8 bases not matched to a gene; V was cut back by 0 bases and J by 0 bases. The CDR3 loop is CASSLADGDRGANYGYTF. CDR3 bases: TGTGCCAGCAGCTTGGCTGATGGGGACAGGGGCGCTAACTATGGCTACACCTTC. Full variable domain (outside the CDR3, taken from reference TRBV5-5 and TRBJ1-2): DAGVTQSPTHLIKTRGQQVTLRCSPISGHKSVSWYQQVLGQGPQFIFQYYEKEERGRGNFPDRFSARQFPNYSSELNVNALLLGDSALYLCASSLADGDRGANYGYTFGSGTRLTVV.

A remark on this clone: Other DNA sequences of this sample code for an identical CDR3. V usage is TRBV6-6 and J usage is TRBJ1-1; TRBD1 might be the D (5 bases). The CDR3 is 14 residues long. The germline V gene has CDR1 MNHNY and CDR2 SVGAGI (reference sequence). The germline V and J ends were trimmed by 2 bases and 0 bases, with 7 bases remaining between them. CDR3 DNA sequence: TGTGCCAGCAGTTACCCAGGGATGAACACTGAAGCTTTCTTT. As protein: CASSYPGMNTEAFF.

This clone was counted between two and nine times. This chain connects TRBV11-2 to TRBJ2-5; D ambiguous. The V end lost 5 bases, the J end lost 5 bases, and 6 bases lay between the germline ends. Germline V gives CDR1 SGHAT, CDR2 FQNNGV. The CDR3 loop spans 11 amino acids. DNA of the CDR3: TGTGCCAGCAGCCCTTGGGAGACCCAGTACTTC. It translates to CASSPWETQYF.

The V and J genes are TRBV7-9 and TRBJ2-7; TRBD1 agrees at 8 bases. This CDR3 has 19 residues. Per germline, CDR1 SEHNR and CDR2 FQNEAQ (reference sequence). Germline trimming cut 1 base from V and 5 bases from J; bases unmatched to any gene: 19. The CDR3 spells CASSLGTFRGRGLGDEQYF. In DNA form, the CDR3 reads TGTGCCAGCAGCTTAGGAACCTTTCGGGGCAGGGGGCTCGGTGACGAGCAGTACTTC.

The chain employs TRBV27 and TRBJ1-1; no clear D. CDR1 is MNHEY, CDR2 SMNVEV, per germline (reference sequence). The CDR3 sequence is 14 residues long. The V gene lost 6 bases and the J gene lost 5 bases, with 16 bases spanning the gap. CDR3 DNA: TGTGCCAGCAGCCTCGTCGAGCGGAGGACTGAAGCTTTCTTT. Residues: CASSLVERRTEAFF.

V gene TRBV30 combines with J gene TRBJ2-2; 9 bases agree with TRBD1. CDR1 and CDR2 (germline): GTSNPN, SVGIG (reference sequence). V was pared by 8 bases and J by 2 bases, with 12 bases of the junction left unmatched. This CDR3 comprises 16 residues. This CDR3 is CARKTWGQGNTGELFF. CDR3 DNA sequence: TGTGCCCGAAAGACTTGGGGACAGGGAAACACCGGGGAGCTGTTTTTT.

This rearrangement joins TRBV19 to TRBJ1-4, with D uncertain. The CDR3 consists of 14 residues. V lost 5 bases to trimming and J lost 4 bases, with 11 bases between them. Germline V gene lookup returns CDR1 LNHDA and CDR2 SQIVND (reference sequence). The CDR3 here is CASSRRVNNEKLFF. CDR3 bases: TGTGCCAGTAGTCGGAGAGTCAATAATGAAAAACTGTTTTTT.

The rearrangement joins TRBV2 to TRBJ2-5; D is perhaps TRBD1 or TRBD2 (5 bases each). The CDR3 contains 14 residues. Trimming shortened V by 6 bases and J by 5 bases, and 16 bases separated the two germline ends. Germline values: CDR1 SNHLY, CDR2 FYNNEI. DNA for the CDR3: TGTGCCAGCAGAACGCTGGGGGTGGGGGAGACCCAGTACTTC. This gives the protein CASRTLGVGETQYF.

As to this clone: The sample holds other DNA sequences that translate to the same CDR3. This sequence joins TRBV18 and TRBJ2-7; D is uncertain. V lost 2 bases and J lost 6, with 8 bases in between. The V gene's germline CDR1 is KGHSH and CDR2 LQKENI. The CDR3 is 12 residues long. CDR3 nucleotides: TGTGCCAGCTCACCAGGGTCCGGCGAGCAGTACTTC. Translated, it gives CASSPGSGEQYF.

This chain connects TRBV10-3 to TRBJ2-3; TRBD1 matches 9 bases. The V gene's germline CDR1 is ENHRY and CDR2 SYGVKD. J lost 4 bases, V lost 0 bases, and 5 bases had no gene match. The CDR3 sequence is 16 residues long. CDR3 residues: CAISESGQGGADTQYF. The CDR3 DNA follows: TGTGCCATCAGTGAGTCGGGACAGGGAGGCGCAGATACGCAGTATTTT.

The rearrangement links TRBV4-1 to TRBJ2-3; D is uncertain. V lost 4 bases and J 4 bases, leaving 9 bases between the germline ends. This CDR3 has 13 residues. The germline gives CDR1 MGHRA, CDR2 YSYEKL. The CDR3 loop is CASSRPTADTQYF. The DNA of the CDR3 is TGCGCCAGCAGCCGACCAACCGCAGATACGCAGTATTTT.

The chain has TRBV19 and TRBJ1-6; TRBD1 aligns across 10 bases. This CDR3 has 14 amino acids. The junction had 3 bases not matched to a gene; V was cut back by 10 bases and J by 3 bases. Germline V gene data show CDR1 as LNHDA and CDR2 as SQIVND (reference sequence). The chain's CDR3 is CATRTGGYNSPLHF. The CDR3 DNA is TGTGCCACCCGGACAGGGGGCTATAATTCACCCCTCCACTTT.

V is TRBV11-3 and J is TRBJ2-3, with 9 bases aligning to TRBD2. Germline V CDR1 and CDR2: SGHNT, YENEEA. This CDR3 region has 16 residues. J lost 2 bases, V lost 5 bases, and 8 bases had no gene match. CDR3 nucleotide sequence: TGTGCCAGCAGCCCAAAAGCGGGAGGTCTCACAGATACGCAGTATTTT. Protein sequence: CASSPKAGGLTDTQYF.

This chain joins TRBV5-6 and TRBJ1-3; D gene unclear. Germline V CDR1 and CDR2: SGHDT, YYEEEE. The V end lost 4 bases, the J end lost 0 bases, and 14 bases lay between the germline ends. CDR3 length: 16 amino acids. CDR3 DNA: TGTGCCAGCAGCCCCGGACTGTCGAGCTCTGGAAACACCATATATTTT. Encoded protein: CASSPGLSSSGNTIYF.

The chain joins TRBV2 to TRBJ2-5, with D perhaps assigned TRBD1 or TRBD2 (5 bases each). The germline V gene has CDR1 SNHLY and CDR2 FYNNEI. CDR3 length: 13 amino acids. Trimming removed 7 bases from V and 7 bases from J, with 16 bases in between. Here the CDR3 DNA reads TGTGCCAGCAAGGGACCGGTATCATTGACCCAGTACTTC. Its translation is CASKGPVSLTQYF. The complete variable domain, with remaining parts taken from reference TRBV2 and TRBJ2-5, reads EPEVTQTPSHQVTQMGQEVILRCVPISNHLYFYWYRQILGQKVEFLVSFYNNEISEKSEIFDDQFSVERPDGSNFTLKIRSTKLEDSAMYFCASKGPVSLTQYFGPGTRLLVL.

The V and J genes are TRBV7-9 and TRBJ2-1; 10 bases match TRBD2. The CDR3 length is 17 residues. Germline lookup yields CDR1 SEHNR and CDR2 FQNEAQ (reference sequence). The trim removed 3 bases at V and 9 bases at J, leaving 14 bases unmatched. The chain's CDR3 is CASSFRASGGFNIEQFF. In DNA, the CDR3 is TGTGCCAGCAGCTTCCGGGCTAGCGGGGGCTTTAACATTGAGCAGTTCTTC. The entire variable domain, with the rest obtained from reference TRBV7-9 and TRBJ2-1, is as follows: DTGVSQNPRHKITKRGQNVTFRCDPISEHNRLYWYRQTLGQGPEFLTYFQNEAQLEKSRLLSDRFSAERPKGSFSTLEIQRTEQGDSAMYLCASSFRASGGFNIEQFFGPGTRLTVL.

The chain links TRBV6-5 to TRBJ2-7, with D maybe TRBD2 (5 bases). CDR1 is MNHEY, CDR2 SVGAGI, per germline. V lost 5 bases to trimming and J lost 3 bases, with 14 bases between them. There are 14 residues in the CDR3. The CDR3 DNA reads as TGTGCCAGCAGTCTCCGGGGTAAGGGCTACGAGCAGTACTTC. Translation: CASSLRGKGYEQYF.

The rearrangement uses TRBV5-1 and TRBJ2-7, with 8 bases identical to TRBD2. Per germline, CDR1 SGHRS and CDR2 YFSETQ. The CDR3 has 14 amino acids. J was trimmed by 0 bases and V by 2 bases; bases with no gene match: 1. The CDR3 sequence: CASSLAGVSYEQYF. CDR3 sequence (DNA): TGCGCCAGCAGCTTAGCGGGGGTCTCCTACGAGCAGTACTTC.

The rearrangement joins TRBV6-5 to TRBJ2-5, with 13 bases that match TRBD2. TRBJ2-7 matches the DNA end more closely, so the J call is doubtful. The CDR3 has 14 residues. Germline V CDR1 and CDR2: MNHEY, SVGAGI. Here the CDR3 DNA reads TGTGCCTCAAAGGGACTAGCGGGATCGCGCGAGCAGTACTTC. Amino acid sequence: CASKGLAGSREQYF.